This TCR beta chain was sequenced in a study of blood T cell repertoires in COVID-19. Turning to the study itself: T cells, B-cell-depleted T cells, or PBMCs supplied cDNA or gDNA.

The table came from immunoSEQ multiplex PCR; TCRdb's copy has only in-frame clones and leaves some out. The profile shows 70,000 or so clones, around 74% of them singletons. The clonotype comes from a man between 65 and 80 years old with acute or convalescent COVID-19. The sample was peripheral blood.

The chain's CDR3 is CASKQGDYGYTF. The CDR3 coding sequence is TGTGCCAGTAAGCAGGGGGACTATGGCTACACCTTC. The chain links TRBV27 to TRBJ1-2, with TRBD1 identical over 7 bases. Trimming took 9 bases from V and 3 from J; bases not matched to a gene: 4. The CDR3 loop spans 12 amino acids. Germline CDR1 MNHEY, CDR2 SMNVEV (reference sequence).